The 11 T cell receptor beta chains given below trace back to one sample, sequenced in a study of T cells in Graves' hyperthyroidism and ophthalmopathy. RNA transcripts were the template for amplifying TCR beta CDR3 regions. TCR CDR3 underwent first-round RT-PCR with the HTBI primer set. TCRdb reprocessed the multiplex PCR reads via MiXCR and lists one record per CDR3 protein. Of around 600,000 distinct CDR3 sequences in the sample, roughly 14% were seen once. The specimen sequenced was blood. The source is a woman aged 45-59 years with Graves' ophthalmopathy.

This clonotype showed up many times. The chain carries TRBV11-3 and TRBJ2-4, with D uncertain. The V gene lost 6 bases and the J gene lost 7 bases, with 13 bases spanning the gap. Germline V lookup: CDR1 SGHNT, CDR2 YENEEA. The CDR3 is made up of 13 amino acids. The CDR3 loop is CASSYPVGNIQYF. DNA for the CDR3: TGTGCCAGCAGTTATCCAGTGGGGAACATTCAGTACTTC.

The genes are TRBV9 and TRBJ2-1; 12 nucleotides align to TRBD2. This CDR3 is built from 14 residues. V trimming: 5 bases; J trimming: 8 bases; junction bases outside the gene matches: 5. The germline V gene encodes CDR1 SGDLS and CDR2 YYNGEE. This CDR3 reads CASSELAGGDEQFF. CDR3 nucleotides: TGTGCCAGCAGTGAACTAGCGGGAGGTGATGAGCAGTTCTTC.

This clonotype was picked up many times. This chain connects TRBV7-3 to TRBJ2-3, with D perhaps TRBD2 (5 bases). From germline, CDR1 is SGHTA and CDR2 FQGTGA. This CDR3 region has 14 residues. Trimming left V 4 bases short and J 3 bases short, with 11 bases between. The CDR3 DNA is TGTGCCAGCAGCTCTCCGGGAAGGACAGATACGCAGTATTTT. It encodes CASSSPGRTDTQYF.

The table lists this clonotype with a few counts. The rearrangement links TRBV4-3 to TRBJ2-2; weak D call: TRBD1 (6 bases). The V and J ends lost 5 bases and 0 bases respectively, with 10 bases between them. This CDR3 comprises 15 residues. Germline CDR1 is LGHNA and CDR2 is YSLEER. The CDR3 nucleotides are TGCGCCAGCAGCAGGGGACAAGCGAACACCGGGGAGCTGTTTTTT. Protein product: CASSRGQANTGELFF.

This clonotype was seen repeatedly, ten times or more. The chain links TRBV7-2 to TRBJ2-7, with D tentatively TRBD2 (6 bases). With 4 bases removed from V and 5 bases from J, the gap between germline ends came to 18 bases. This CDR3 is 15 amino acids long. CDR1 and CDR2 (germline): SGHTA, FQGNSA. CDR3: CASSSSRLAPNEQYF. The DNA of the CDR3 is TGTGCCAGCAGCTCTAGCAGGCTAGCGCCCAACGAGCAGTACTTC.

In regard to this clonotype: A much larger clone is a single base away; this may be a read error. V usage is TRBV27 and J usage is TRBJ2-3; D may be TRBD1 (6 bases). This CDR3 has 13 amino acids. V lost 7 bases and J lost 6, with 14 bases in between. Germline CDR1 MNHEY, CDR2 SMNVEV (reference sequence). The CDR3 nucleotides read TGTGCCAGCAAGGATACAGGGATGGATACGCAGTATTTT. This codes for CASKDTGMDTQYF.

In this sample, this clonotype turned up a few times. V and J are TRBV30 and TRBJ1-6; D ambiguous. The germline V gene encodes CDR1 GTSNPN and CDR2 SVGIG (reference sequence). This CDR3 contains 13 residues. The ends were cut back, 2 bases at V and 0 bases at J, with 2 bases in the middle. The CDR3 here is CAWSSSYNSPLHF. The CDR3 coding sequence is TGTGCCTGGAGTAGCTCCTATAATTCACCCCTCCACTTT.

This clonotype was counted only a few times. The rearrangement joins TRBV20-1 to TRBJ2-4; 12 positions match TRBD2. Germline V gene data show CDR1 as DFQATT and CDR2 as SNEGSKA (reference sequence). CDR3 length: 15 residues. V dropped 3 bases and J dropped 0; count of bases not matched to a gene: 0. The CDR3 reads CSARGLAGAKNIQYF. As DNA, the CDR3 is TGCAGTGCTAGGGGACTAGCGGGAGCCAAAAACATTCAGTACTTC.

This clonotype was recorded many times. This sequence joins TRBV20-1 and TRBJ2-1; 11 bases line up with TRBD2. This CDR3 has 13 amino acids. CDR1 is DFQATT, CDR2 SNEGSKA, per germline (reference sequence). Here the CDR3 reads CSFSGRARNEQFF. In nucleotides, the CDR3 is TGCAGCTTTAGCGGGAGGGCCCGCAATGAGCAGTTCTTC.

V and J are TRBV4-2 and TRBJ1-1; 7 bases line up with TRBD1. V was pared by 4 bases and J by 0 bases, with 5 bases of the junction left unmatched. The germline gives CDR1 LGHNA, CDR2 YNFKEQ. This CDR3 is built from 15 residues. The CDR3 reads CASSRDSSMNTEAFF. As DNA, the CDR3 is TGTGCCAGCAGCCGGGACAGTAGCATGAACACTGAAGCTTTCTTT.

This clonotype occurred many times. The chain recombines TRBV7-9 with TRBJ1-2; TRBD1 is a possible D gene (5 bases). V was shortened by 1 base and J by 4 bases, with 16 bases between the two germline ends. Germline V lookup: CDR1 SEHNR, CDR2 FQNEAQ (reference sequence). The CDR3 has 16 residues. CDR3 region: CASSLDAGPRFYGYTF. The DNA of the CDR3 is TGTGCCAGCAGCTTAGATGCGGGGCCACGGTTCTATGGCTACACCTTC.